This T cell receptor (beta chain) came from a study of blood T cell repertoires in COVID-19. This CDR3 comprises 12 residues. The V end was cut by 2 bases, the J end by 5 bases, with 4 bases between. Sequenced by immunoSEQ multiplex PCR; TCRdb stores in-frame clones only, minus some. The sample records approximately 300,000 clones, 85% to 90% being singletons. This clonotype was obtained from a man aged 40-49 years with acute or convalescent COVID-19. The chain recombines TRBV12-3 or TRBV12-4 with TRBJ2-1, with D unresolved. Sequencing input: peripheral blood. CDR3 sequence (DNA): TGTGCCAGCAGTTTACGGGACAATGAGCAGTTCTTC. Its translation is CASSLRDNEQFF.